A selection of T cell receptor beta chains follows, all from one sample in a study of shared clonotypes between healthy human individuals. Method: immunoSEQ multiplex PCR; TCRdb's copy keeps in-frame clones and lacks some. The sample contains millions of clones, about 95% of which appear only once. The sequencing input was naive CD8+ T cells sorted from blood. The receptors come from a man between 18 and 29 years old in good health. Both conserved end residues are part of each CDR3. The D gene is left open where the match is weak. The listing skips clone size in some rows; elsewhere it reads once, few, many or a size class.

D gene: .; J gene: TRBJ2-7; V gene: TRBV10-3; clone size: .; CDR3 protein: CAISEEQSYEQYF; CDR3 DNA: TGTGCCATCAGTGAAGAACAGAGCTACGAGCAGTACTTC
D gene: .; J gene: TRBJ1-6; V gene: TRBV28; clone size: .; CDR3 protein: CASSSRQVPNSPLHF; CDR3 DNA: TGTGCCAGCAGTTCTCGACAGGTCCCTAATTCACCCCTCCACTTT
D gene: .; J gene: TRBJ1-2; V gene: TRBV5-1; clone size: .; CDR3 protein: CASSLGGENYGYTF; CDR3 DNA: TGCGCCAGCAGCTTGGGCGGGGAGAACTATGGCTACACCTTC
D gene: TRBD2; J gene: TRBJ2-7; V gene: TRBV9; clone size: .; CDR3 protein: CASSPGTSGGYEQYF; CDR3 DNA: TGTGCCAGCAGCCCGGGGACTAGCGGAGGCTACGAGCAGTACTTC
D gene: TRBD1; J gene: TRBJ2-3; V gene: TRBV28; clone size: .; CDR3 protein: CASRGTGDTQYF; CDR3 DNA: TGTGCCAGCAGAGGGACAGGGGATACGCAGTATTTT
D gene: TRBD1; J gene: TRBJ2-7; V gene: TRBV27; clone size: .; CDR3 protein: CASSLTGQGYEQYF; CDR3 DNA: TGTGCCAGCAGTTTAACCGGACAGGGCTACGAGCAGTACTTC
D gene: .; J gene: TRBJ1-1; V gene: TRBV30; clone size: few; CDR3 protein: CAWSVQGFPDTEAFF; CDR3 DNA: TGTGCCTGGAGTGTACAGGGTTTCCCCGACACTGAAGCTTTCTTT
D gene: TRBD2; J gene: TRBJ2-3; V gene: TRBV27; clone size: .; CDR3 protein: CASSSRLAGGGLGPDTQYF; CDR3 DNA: TGTGCCAGCAGTTCGCGGCTAGCGGGAGGGGGGCTTGGCCCAGATACGCAGTATTTT
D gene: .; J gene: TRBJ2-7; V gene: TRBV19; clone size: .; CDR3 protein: CASSGGSYEQYF; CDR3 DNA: TGTGCCTCGTCCGGCGGGTCCTACGAGCAGTACTTC
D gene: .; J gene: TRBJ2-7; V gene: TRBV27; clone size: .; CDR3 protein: CASSLPDLVEQYF; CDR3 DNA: TGTGCCAGCAGTCTCCCGGACCTCGTCGAGCAGTACTTC
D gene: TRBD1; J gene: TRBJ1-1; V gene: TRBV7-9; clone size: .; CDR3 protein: CASSSPGQENTEAFF; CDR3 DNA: TGTGCCAGCAGCTCTCCGGGACAGGAAAACACTGAAGCTTTCTTT
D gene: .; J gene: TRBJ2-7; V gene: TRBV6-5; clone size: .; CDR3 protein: CASSYGPTYEQYF; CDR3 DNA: TGTGCCAGCAGTTACGGACCAACCTACGAGCAGTACTTC
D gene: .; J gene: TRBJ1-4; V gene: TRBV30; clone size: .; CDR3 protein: CAWSVLSEKLFF; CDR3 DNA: TGTGCCTGGAGTGTATTGAGTGAAAAACTGTTTTTT
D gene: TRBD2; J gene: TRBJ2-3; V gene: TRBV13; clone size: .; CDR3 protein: CASSSRDYTDTQYF; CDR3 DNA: TGTGCCAGCAGCTCAAGGGACTACACAGATACGCAGTATTTT
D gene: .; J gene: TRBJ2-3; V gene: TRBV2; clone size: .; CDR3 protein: CASSPGAGTQPKGDTQYF; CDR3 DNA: TGTGCCAGCAGCCCGGGGGCCGGGACACAACCCAAAGGGGATACGCAGTATTTT
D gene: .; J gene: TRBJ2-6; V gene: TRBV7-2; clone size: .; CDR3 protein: CASSLATGPSLRTGANVLTF; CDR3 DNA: TGTGCCAGCAGCCTAGCCACGGGCCCCTCTCTGAGAACTGGGGCCAACGTCCTGACTTTC
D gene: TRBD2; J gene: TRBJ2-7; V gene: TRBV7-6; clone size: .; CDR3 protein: CASGGLAAYEQYF; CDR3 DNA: TGTGCCAGCGGCGGCCTAGCGGCCTACGAGCAGTACTTC
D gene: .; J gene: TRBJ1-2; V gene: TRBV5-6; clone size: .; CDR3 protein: CASSHDNYGYTF; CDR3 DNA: TGTGCCAGCAGCCATGACAACTATGGCTACACCTTC
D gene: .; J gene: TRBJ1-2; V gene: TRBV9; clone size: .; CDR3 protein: CASSVETGTYGYTF; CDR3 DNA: TGTGCCAGCAGCGTAGAAACAGGGACTTATGGCTACACCTTC
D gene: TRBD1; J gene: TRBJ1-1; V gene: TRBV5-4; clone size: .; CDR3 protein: CASSPDRANTEAFF; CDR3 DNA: TGTGCCAGCAGCCCCGACAGGGCGAACACTGAAGCTTTCTTT
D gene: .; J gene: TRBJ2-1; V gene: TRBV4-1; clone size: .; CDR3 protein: CASSQQDRDGNQQFF; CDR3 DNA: TGCGCCAGCAGCCAACAAGATAGGGACGGCAACCAGCAGTTCTTC
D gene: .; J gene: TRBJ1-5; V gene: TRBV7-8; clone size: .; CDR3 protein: CASSTGTDLNQPQHF; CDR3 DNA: TGTGCCAGCAGCACCGGGACCGATTTGAATCAGCCCCAGCATTTT
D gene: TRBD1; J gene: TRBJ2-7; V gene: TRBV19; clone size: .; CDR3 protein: CASSIRQGASEQYF; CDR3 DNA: TGTGCCAGTAGTATACGGCAGGGGGCGAGCGAGCAGTACTTC
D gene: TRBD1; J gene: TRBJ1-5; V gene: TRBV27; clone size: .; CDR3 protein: CASTPGGSNQPQHF; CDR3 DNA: TGTGCCAGTACACCAGGGGGGAGCAATCAGCCCCAGCATTTT
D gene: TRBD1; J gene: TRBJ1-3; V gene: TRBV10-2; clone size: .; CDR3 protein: CASSSTGVGNTIYF; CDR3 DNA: TGCGCCAGCAGTTCGACAGGGGTTGGAAACACCATATATTTT
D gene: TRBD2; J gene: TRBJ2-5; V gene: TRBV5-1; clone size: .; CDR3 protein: CASSPWGGQETQYF; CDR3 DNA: TGCGCCAGCAGCCCGTGGGGGGGTCAAGAGACCCAGTACTTC
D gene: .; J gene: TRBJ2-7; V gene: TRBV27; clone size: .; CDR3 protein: CASSLTGGLHEQYF; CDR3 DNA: TGTGCCAGCAGTTTAACCGGGGGCTTACACGAGCAGTACTTC
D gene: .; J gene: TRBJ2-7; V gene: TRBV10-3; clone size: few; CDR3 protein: CAISESGRVNPYEQYF; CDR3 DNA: TGTGCCATCAGTGAGTCGGGCAGGGTGAACCCCTACGAGCAGTACTTC
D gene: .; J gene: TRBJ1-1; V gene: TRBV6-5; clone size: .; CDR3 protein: CASRDGLLANTEAFF; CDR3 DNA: TGTGCCAGCAGGGATGGGTTGTTGGCGAACACTGAAGCTTTCTTT
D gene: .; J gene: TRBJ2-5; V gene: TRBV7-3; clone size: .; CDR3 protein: CASSLIAGPPETQYF; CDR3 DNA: TGTGCCAGCAGCTTAATTGCGGGTCCCCCAGAGACCCAGTACTTC
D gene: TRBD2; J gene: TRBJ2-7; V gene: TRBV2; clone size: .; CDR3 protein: CASSEGLAGAYEQYF; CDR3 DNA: TGTGCCAGCAGTGAAGGACTAGCGGGAGCCTACGAGCAGTACTTC
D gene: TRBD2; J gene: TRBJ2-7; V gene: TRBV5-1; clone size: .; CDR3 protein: CASSFTSAYEQYF; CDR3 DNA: TGCGCCAGCAGCTTCACTAGCGCGTACGAGCAGTACTTC
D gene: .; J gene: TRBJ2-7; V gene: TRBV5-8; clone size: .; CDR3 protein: CASSLTGEGYEQYF; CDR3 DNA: TGTGCCAGCAGCTTGACAGGGGAGGGCTACGAGCAGTACTTC
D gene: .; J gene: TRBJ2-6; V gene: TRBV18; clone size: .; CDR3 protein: CASSPPGVFQSGANVLTF; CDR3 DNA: TGTGCCAGCTCACCACCGGGCGTCTTTCAATCTGGGGCCAACGTCCTGACTTTC
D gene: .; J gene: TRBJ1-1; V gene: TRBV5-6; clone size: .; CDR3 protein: CASSHYLWESTEAFF; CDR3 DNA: TGTGCCAGCAGCCACTATCTCTGGGAGAGCACTGAAGCTTTCTTT
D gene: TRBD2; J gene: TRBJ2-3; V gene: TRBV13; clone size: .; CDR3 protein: CASSLSLAGGTDTQYF; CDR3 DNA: TGTGCCAGCAGCTTGTCACTAGCGGGAGGCACAGATACGCAGTATTTT
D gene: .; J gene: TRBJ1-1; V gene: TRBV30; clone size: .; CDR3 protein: CAWTNTGGDIAFF; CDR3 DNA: TGTGCCTGGACCAATACTGGCGGGGACATTGCTTTCTTT
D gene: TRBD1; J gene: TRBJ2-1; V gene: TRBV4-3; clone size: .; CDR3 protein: CASSLGTGSYNEQFF; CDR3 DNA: TGCGCCAGCAGTCTAGGGACAGGCTCCTACAATGAGCAGTTCTTC
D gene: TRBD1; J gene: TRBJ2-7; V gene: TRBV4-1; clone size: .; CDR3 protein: CASSLRVGQGYEQYF; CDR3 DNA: TGCGCCAGCAGCTTAAGAGTCGGACAGGGGTACGAGCAGTACTTC
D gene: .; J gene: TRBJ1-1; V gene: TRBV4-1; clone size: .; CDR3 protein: CASSQEISGSRDTEAFF; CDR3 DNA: TGCGCCAGCAGCCAAGAAATATCGGGTAGCAGGGACACTGAAGCTTTCTTT
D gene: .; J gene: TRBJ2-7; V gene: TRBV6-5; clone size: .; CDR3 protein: CASSYNRYTGSYEQYF; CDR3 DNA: TGTGCCAGCAGTTACAATCGTTACACAGGTTCCTACGAGCAGTACTTC
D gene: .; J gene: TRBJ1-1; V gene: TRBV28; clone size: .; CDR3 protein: CASNWANTEAFF; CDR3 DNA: TGTGCCAGCAACTGGGCGAACACTGAAGCTTTCTTT
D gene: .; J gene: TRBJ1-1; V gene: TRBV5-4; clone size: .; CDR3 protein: CASSLGGHEAFF; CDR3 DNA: TGTGCCAGCAGCTTGGGAGGACATGAAGCTTTCTTT
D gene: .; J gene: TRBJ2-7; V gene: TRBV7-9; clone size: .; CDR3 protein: CASSSPVTPYEQYF; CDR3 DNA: TGTGCCAGCAGCTCCCCCGTGACACCCTACGAGCAGTACTTC
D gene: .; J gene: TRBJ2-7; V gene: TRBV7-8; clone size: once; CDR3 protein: CASSLDPGNYEQYF; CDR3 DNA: TGTGCCAGCAGCTTAGATCCAGGGAACTACGAGCAGTACTTC
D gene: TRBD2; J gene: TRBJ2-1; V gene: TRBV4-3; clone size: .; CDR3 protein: CASSQVAGGTGTDEQFF; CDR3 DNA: TGCGCCAGCAGCCAAGTAGCGGGAGGGACTGGGACCGATGAGCAGTTCTTC
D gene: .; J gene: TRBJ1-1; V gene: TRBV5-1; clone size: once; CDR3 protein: CASSFVRYTEAFF; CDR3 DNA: TGCGCCAGCAGCTTTGTAAGATACACTGAAGCTTTCTTT
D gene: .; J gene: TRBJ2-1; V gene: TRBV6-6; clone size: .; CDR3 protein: CASSYSTIIEQFF; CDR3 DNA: TGTGCCAGCAGTTACTCGACTATTATTGAGCAGTTCTTC
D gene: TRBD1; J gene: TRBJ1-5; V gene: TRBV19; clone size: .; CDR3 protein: CASSTTGISNQPQHF; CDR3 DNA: TGTGCCAGTAGTACGACAGGGATTAGCAATCAGCCCCAGCATTTT
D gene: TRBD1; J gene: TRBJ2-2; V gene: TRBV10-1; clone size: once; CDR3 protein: CASSELGQGLAGELFF; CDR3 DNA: TGCGCCAGCAGTGAGTTGGGACAGGGTTTGGCCGGGGAGCTGTTTTTT
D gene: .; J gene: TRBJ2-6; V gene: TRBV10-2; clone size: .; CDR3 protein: CASSDFYMESFSGANVLTF; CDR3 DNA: TGCGCCAGCAGTGATTTTTATATGGAATCCTTCTCTGGGGCCAACGTCCTGACTTTC
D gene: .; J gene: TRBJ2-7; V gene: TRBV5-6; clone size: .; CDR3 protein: CASSRDEGEQYF; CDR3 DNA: TGTGCCAGCAGCCGGGACGAGGGCGAGCAGTACTTC
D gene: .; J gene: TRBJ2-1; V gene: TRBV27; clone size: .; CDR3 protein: CASSRTGLSFYNEQFF; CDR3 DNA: TGTGCCAGCAGTCGGACGGGACTCTCCTTCTACAATGAGCAGTTCTTC
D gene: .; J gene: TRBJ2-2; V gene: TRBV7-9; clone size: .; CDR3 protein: CASSLNTGELFF; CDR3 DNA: TGTGCCAGCAGCCTGAACACCGGGGAGCTGTTTTTT
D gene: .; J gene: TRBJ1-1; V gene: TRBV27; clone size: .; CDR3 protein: CASSRWTGPVGDTEAFF; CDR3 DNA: TGTGCCAGCAGTCGTTGGACGGGACCCGTAGGTGACACTGAAGCTTTCTTT
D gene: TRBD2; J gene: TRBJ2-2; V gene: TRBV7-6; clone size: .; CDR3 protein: CASSDYLAGGPPGELFF; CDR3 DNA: TGTGCCAGCAGCGACTATCTAGCGGGAGGCCCACCCGGGGAGCTGTTTTTT
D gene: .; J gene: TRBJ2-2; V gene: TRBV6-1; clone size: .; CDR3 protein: CASSEAWARGTGELFF; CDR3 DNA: TGTGCCAGCAGTGAAGCCTGGGCTAGGGGCACCGGGGAGCTGTTTTTT
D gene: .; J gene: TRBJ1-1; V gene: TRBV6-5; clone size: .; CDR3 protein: CASSLTVTGTEAFF; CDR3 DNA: TGTGCCAGCAGTCTAACCGTCACGGGCACTGAAGCTTTCTTT
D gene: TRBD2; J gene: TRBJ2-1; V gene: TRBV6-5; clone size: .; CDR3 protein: CASSYSRREGQHEQFF; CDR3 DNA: TGTGCCAGCAGTTACTCGAGGCGGGAGGGTCAGCATGAGCAGTTCTTC